The source of this T cell receptor beta chain is a study of T cell responses to AZD1222 COVID-19 vaccine. About this clone itself: Antigen specificity is unknown.

General study points: Sampling captured repertoires only after the peak T cell response.

The CDR3 is 14 residues long. V lost 6 bases to trimming and J lost 8 bases, with 17 bases between them. The V gene's germline CDR1 is MDHEN and CDR2 SYDVKM. The repertoire was sequenced with immunoSEQ multiplex PCR; TCRdb's copy has only in-frame clones and lacks some. The sample records under 200,000 clones, about nine tenths being singletons. Specimen: peripheral blood, collected on day 0 of AZD1222 vaccination. The chain carries TRBV28 and TRBJ2-1; D tentatively fits TRBD1 or TRBD2 (6 bases each). The receptor was isolated from an adult in good health. In DNA form, the CDR3 reads TGTGCCAGCAGGAACGGGGGCCCTGGGGATGAGCAGTTCTTC. Its translation is CASRNGGPGDEQFF.